The 10 T cell receptor beta chains listed next were all sequenced from one sample in a study of blood T cell repertoires in COVID-19. The protocol was immunoSEQ multiplex PCR, while the TCRdb copy is restricted to in-frame clones and leaves out a portion. The sample holds 350,000 to 550,000 clones, roughly nine tenths seen once. The sequenced sample was PBMCs or T cells enriched from blood (not recorded which). Receptors were obtained from a man aged 30-40 years who had recovered from COVID-19.

The chain recombines TRBV27 with TRBJ2-7; 8 bases fit TRBD2. Trimming took 6 bases from V and 4 from J; bases not matched to a gene: 5. CDR1 MNHEY and CDR2 SMNVEV come from the germline V gene (reference sequence). This CDR3 has 13 amino acids. CDR3 amino acids: CASRQSGSYEQYF. CDR3 bases: TGTGCCAGCAGACAGAGCGGGAGTTACGAGCAGTACTTC.

V gene TRBV2 combines with J gene TRBJ2-5; 11 positions match TRBD2. CDR3 size: 16 residues. Germline CDR1 is SNHLY and CDR2 is FYNNEI. V trimming: 5 bases; J trimming: 5 bases; junction bases outside the gene matches: 10. The CDR3 region has the DNA TGTGCCAGCAGTAAGGAGACTAGCGGGAATGGGGAGACCCAGTACTTC. Protein sequence: CASSKETSGNGETQYF.

V is TRBV30 and J is TRBJ1-1; weak D call: TRBD1 (5 bases). The CDR3 has 15 residues. CDR1 is GTSNPN, CDR2 SVGIG, per germline (reference sequence). Trimming shortened V by 2 bases and J by 6 bases, and 19 bases separated the two germline ends. The CDR3, as DNA: TGTGCCTGGAGTCCTCCGGGACTCCGGGAAGCTGAAGCTTTCTTT. Its protein is CAWSPPGLREAEAFF.

The chain's CDR3 is CASSLASVKETQYF. In nucleotides, the CDR3 is TGTGCCAGCAGTTTGGCTAGCGTTAAAGAGACCCAGTACTTC. This chain links TRBV28 with TRBJ2-5; possibly TRBD2 for D (6 bases). The V gene lost 3 bases and the J gene lost 3 bases, with 11 bases spanning the gap. The CDR3 runs to 14 residues. CDR1 is MDHEN and CDR2 is SYDVKM in the germline V gene.

This clone has more than one count but fewer than ten. V usage is TRBV25-1 and J usage is TRBJ2-2; D gene unclear. This CDR3 is built from 15 residues. Germline CDR1 MGHDK, CDR2 SYGVNS. Trimming stripped 3 bases from V and 4 bases from J, with 12 bases between. As DNA, the CDR3 is TGTGCCAGCAGTGACGCCAGACACGCCACCGGGGAGCTGTTTTTT. As protein: CASSDARHATGELFF.

The V gene is TRBV5-1, the J gene TRBJ1-2; 7 nucleotides align to TRBD1. Germline-derived CDR1 and CDR2 are SGHRS and YFSETQ. The CDR3 has 14 residues. J was trimmed by 6 bases and V by 3 bases; bases with no gene match: 8. CDR3: CASSSTGEVDGYTF. The CDR3 DNA reads TGCGCCAGCAGCTCAACAGGGGAGGTCGATGGCTACACCTTC.

The chain links TRBV5-4 to TRBJ1-2; D unclear. The germline CDR1 and CDR2 sequences are SGHNT and YYREEE (reference sequence). This CDR3 has 12 residues. Trimming shortened V by 3 bases and J by 7 bases, and 10 bases separated the two germline ends. This chain's CDR3 is CASSSPASGYTF. The CDR3 region has the DNA TGTGCCAGCAGCTCCCCGGCTAGTGGCTACACCTTC.

The rearrangement joins TRBV27 to TRBJ2-2; a possible D gene is TRBD2 (5 bases). Per germline, CDR1 MNHEY and CDR2 SMNVEV (reference sequence). Trimming took off 6 bases at V and 4 bases at J, with 12 bases between the two ends. The CDR3 spans 14 residues. The CDR3 region has the DNA TGTGCCAGCAGGAAAACGGGGAGCACCGGGGAGCTGTTTTTT. Its protein is CASRKTGSTGELFF.

The rearrangement uses TRBV19 and TRBJ1-5; D perhaps matches TRBD1 (5 bases). From germline, CDR1 is LNHDA and CDR2 SQIVND (reference sequence). V dropped 4 bases and J dropped 2 bases, with 18 bases sitting between them. The CDR3 contains 17 residues. The CDR3 nucleotides read TGTGCCAGTAGTACTCTACAAGGGGTTGAGGGCAATCAGCCCCAGCATTTT. It yields the protein CASSTLQGVEGNQPQHF. Full variable domain (rest looked up from reference TRBV19 and TRBJ1-5): DGGITQSPKYLFRKEGQNVTLSCEQNLNHDAMYWYRQDPGQGLRLIYYSQIVNDFQKGDIAEGYSVSREKKESFPLTVTSAQKNPTAFYLCASSTLQGVEGNQPQHFGDGTRLSIL.

J is TRBJ2-1 and V is TRBV7-9; D is unclear. The germline CDR1 and CDR2 sequences are SEHNR and FQNEAQ (reference sequence). The V and J ends lost 1 base and 4 bases respectively, with 11 bases between them. The CDR3 runs to 15 residues. This chain's CDR3 is CASSLEQDFYNEQFF. CDR3 bases: TGTGCCAGCAGCTTAGAACAAGACTTTTACAATGAGCAGTTCTTC.